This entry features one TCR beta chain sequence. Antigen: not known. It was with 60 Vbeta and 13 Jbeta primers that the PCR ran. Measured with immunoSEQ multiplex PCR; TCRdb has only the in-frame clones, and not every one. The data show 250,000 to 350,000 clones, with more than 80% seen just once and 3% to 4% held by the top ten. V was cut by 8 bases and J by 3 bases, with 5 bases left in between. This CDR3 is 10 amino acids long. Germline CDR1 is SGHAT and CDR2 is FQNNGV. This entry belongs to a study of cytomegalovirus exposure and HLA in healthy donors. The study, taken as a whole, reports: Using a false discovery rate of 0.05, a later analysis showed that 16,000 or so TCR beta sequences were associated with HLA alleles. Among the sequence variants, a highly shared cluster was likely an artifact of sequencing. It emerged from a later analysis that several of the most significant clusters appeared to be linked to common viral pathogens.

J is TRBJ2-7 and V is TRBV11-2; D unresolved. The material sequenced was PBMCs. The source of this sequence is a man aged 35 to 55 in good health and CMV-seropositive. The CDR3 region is CASGLYEQYF. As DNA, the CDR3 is TGTGCCAGCGGGCTCTACGAGCAGTACTTC.